One and the same sample provided the 6 T cell receptor beta chains below, sequenced in a study of cytomegalovirus exposure and HLA in healthy donors. The PCR used 60 Vbeta and 13 Jbeta primers. Some clones are missing from TCRdb's copy, which holds only in-frame ones; the method was immunoSEQ multiplex PCR. The sample lists over 75,000 clones; 55% to 65% were seen once. The sample comprised PBMCs. The receptor source for this set is a human donor in good health.

This clone was observed a handful of times. The chain couples TRBV4-3 to TRBJ2-5; 9 bases align to TRBD1. Looked up from germline, CDR1 is LGHNA and CDR2 is YSLEER. V gave up 0 bases and J gave up 9 bases; unmatched junction bases: 5. The CDR3 extends over 14 amino acids. CDR3 amino acids: CASSQDTRQGAQYF. In DNA form, the CDR3 reads TGCGCCAGCAGCCAAGATACGAGACAGGGGGCCCAGTACTTC.

The chain couples TRBV7-9 to TRBJ1-2; 7 positions agree with TRBD1. Germline CDR1 and CDR2: SEHNR and FQNEAQ (reference sequence). The V and J ends lost 4 bases and 1 base, in that order; junction bases with no gene match: 12. CDR3 length: 17 amino acids. For the CDR3, the DNA is TGTGCCAGCAGCTCTCTAACCGGGACAGCCTTTAACTATGGCTACACCTTC. It encodes CASSSLTGTAFNYGYTF.

The CDR3 bases are TGTGCCAGCAGTCGCGGGGCCGGGCTGGCAGCTTTCTTT. Translated, it gives CASSRGAGLAAFF. J is TRBJ1-1 and V is TRBV6-5, with a tentative D call TRBD1 (5 bases). The CDR3 has 13 residues. Germline CDR1 reads MNHEY; CDR2 reads SVGAGI. Trimming took 5 bases from V and 10 from J, leaving 17 bases between them.

This clone came up once. The J gene is TRBJ2-7, the V gene TRBV5-1; D is uncertain. From germline, CDR1 is SGHRS and CDR2 YFSETQ. V was shortened by 4 bases and J by 1 base, with 15 bases between the two germline ends. This CDR3 contains 15 residues. This chain's CDR3 is CASSPEITVSYEQYF. The CDR3 DNA sequence: TGCGCCAGCAGCCCCGAAATAACAGTATCCTACGAGCAGTACTTC.

This chain links TRBV19 with TRBJ1-1; a weak D match, TRBD1 (6 bases). Trimming pared 9 bases from V and 0 bases from J, leaving 17 bases between. Germline CDR1 LNHDA, CDR2 SQIVND (reference sequence). The CDR3 spans 15 residues. CDR3 bases: TGTGCCAGCGCCCCCCGCAGGGGCTTGAACACTGAAGCTTTCTTT. Translated: CASAPRRGLNTEAFF.

This chain links TRBV19 with TRBJ1-1; a weak D match, TRBD1 (6 bases). The CDR3 runs to 16 residues. Germline V gene data show CDR1 as LNHDA and CDR2 as SQIVND (reference sequence). V dropped 1 base and J dropped 4 bases, with 16 bases sitting between them. This chain's CDR3 is CASSIVQGSSGTEAFF. The CDR3 bases are TGTGCCAGTAGTATAGTTCAGGGGTCGAGCGGCACTGAAGCTTTCTTT.